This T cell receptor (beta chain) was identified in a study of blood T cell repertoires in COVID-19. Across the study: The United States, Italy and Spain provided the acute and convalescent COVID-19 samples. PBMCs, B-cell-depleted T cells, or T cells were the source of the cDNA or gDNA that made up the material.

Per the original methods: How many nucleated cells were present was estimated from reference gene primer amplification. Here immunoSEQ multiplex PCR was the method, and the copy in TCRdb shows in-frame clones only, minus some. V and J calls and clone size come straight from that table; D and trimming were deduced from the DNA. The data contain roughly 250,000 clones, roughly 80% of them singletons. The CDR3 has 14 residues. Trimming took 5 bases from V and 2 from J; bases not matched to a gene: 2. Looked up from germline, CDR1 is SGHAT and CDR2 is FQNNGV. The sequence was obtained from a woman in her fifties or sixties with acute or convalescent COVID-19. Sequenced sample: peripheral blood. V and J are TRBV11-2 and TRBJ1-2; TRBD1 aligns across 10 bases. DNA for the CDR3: TGTGCCAGCAGCCAGGGACAGGGGAACTATGGCTACACCTTC. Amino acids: CASSQGQGNYGYTF.